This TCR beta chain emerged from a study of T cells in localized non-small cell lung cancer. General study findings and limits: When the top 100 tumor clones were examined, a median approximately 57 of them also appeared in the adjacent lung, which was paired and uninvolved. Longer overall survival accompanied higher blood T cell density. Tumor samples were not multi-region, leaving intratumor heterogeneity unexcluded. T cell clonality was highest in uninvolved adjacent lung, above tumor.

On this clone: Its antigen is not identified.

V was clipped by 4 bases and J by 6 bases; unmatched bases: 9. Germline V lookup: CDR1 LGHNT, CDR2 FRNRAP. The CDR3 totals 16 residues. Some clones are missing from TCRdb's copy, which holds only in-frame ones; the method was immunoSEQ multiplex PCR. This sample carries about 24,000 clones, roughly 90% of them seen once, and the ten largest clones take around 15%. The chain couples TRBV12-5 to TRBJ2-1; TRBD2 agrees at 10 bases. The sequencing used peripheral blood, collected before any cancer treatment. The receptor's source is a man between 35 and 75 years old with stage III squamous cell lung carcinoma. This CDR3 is CASGSDTSGNRNEQFF. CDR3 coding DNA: TGTGCTAGTGGTTCAGACACTAGCGGGAACCGCAATGAGCAGTTCTTC.